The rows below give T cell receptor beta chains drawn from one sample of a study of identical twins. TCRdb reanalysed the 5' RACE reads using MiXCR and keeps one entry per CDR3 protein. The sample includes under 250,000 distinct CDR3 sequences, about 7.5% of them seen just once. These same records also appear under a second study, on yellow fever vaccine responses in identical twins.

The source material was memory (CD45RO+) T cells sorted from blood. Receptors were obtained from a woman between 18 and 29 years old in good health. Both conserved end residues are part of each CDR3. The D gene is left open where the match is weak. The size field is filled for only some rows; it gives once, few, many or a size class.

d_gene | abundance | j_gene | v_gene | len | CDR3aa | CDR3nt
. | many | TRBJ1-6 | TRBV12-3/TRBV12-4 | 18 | CASSFGGLLGDVNSPLHF | TGTGCCAGCAGTTTTGGGGGGCTTTTAGGGGATGTAAATTCACCCCTCCACTTT
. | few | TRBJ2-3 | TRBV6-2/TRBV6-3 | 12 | CASSWQTDTQYF | TGTGCCAGCAGTTGGCAGACAGATACGCAGTATTTT
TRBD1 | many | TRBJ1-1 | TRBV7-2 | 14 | CASQRGQMNTEAFF | TGTGCCAGCCAACGGGGACAGATGAACACTGAAGCTTTCTTT
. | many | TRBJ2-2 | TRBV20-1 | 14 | CSATTGSDTGELFF | TGCAGTGCCACCACAGGGTCGGACACCGGGGAGCTGTTTTTT
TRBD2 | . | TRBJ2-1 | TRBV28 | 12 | CASSLPYERELF | TGTGCCAGCAGTCTTCCGTACGAGCGGGAGCTCTTC
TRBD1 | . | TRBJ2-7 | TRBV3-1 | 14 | CASSDPGQGYEQYF | TGTGCCAGCAGCGATCCGGGACAGGGTTACGAGCAGTACTTC
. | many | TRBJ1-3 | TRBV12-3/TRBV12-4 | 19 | CASRTLGGTGRGRRNTIYF | TGTGCCAGCAGAACCCTGGGGGGGACCGGGCGAGGGAGGAGAAACACCATATATTTT
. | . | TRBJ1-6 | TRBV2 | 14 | CASGFGRENSPLHF | TGTGCCAGCGGATTCGGGAGAGAGAATTCACCCCTCCACTTT
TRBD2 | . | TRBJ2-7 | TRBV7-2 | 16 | CASSLVPGLAGREQYF | TGTGCCAGCAGCTTAGTGCCGGGACTAGCGGGGCGCGAGCAGTACTTC
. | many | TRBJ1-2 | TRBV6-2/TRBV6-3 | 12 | CASNGAGYGYTF | TGTGCCAGCAACGGAGCGGGCTATGGCTACACCTTC
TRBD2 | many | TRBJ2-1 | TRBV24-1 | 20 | CATSDPRVSGGAKTYNEQFF | TGTGCCACCAGTGACCCGCGCGTTAGCGGGGGGGCAAAGACCTACAATGAGCAGTTCTTC
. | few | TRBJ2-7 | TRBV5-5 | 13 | CASSLMAIHEQYF | TGTGCCAGCAGCTTGATGGCAATCCACGAGCAGTACTTC
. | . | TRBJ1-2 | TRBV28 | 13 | CASNPGTIYGYTF | TGTGCCAGCAACCCTGGGACCATTTATGGCTACACCTTC
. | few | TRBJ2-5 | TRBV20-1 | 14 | CSARGLRVSETQYF | TGCAGTGCTAGAGGCCTCAGGGTCTCCGAGACCCAGTACTTC
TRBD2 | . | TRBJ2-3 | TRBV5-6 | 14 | CASSSSSGTDTQYF | TGTGCCAGCAGCTCCTCTAGCGGGACAGATACGCAGTATTTT
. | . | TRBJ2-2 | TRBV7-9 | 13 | CASSLAVTGELFF | TGTGCCAGCAGCTTGGCCGTCACCGGGGAGCTGTTTTTT
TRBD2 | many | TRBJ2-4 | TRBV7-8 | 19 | CASSPPGLAGVKAKNIQYF | TGTGCCAGCAGCCCCCCGGGACTAGCGGGTGTGAAAGCCAAAAACATTCAGTACTTC
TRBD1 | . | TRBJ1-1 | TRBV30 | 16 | CAWSLTRTGSNTEAFF | TGTGCCTGGAGCCTCACTCGGACAGGGTCGAACACTGAAGCTTTCTTT
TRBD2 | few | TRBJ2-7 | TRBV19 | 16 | CASSRTSGESSYEQYF | TGTGCCAGTAGTCGTACTAGCGGGGAAAGCTCCTACGAGCAGTACTTC
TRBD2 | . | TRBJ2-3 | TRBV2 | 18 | CALSFPSGGAGGTDTQYF | TGTGCCCTCAGTTTTCCTAGCGGGGGGGCGGGAGGCACAGATACGCAGTATTTT
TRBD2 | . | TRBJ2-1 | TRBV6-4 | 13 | CASSDSGLAAQFF | TGTGCCAGCAGTGACTCGGGACTAGCGGCCCAGTTCTTC
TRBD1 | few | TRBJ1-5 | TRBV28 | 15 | CASRNQGGDWQPQHF | TGTGCCAGCAGAAATCAGGGGGGGGATTGGCAGCCCCAGCATTTT
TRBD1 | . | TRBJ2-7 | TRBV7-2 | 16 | CASSRGTGGQGGEQYF | TGTGCCAGCAGCCGGGGGACGGGTGGACAGGGGGGCGAGCAGTACTTC
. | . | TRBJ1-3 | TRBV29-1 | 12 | CSVEGQKNTIYF | TGCAGCGTTGAGGGGCAAAAGAACACCATATATTTT
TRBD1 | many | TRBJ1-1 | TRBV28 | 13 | CASSFGRGQEAFF | TGTGCCAGCAGTTTTGGGAGGGGACAGGAAGCTTTCTTT
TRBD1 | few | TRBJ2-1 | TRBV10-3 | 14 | CAIGVTGVGNEQFF | TGTGCCATCGGCGTGACAGGGGTTGGGAATGAGCAGTTCTTC
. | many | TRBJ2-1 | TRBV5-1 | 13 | CASNLQGGNEQFF | TGCGCCAGCAACTTGCAGGGTGGGAATGAGCAGTTCTTC
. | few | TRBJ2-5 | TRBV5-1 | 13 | CASSLLGSETQYF | TGCGCCAGCAGCTTGCTGGGATCCGAGACCCAGTACTTC
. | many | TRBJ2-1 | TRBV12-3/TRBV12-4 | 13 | CASSLTKNNEQFF | TGTGCCAGCAGTTTAACCAAGAACAATGAGCAGTTCTTC
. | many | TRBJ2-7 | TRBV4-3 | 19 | CASSQDLNSNGGRAYEQYF | TGCGCCAGCAGCCAAGATCTAAATTCGAATGGGGGGAGAGCCTACGAGCAGTACTTC
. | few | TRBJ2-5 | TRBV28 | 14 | CASRNQGGEETQYF | TGTGCCAGCAGAAACCAGGGGGGGGAGGAGACCCAGTACTTC
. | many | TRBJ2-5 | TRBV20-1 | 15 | CSASQVSGAQETQYF | TGCAGTGCTAGCCAGGTTAGCGGAGCTCAAGAGACCCAGTACTTC
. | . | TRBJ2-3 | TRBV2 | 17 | CASSELQGLFRTDTQYF | TGTGCCAGCAGTGAACTTCAGGGACTGTTTAGGACAGATACGCAGTATTTT
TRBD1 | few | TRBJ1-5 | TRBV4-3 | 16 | CASSRSLDRDNQPQHF | TGCGCCAGCAGCCGGTCCCTAGACAGGGACAATCAGCCCCAGCATTTT
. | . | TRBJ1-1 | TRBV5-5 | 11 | CASSINIEAFF | TGTGCCAGCAGCATTAACATAGAAGCTTTCTTT
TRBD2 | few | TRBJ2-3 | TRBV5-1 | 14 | CASTLTSGTDTQYF | TGCGCCAGCACCTTGACTAGCGGTACAGATACGCAGTATTTT
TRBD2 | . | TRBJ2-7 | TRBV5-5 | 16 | CAISLGLLSGIQEQYF | TGTGCCATCAGCTTGGGGCTCCTTAGCGGGATCCAGGAGCAGTACTTC
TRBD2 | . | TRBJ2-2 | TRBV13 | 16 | CASSQSTSGYTGELFF | TGTGCCAGCAGCCAATCGACTAGCGGATACACCGGGGAGCTGTTTTTT
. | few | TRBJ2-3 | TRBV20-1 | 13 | CSAYPVRPDTQYF | TGCAGTGCTTACCCCGTGAGACCAGATACGCAGTATTTT
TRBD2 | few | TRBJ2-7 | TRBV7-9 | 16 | CASSFTSGRPLNEQYF | TGTGCCAGCAGCTTTACTAGCGGGAGGCCCCTCAACGAGCAGTACTTC
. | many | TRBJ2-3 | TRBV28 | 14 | CASSSTAYTDTQYF | TGTGCCAGCAGTTCGACAGCTTACACAGATACGCAGTATTTT
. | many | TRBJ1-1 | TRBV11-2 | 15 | CASSSWTDLNTEAFF | TGTGCCAGCAGCTCCTGGACAGACTTGAACACTGAAGCTTTCTTT
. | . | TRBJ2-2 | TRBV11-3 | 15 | CASKPGGQTTGELFF | TGTGCCAGCAAACCCGGGGGACAGACCACCGGGGAGCTGTTTTTT
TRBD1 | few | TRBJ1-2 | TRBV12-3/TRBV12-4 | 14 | CASSQQGTDYGYTF | TGTGCCAGCAGTCAACAGGGGACGGACTATGGCTACACCTTC
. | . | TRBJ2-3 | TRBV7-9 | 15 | CASSSGAFSTDTQYF | TGTGCCAGCAGTTCAGGGGCGTTCAGCACAGATACGCAGTATTTT
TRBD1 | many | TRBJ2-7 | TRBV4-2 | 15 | CASSPDRGPSYEQYF | TGTGCCAGCAGCCCCGACAGGGGTCCCTCCTACGAGCAGTACTTC